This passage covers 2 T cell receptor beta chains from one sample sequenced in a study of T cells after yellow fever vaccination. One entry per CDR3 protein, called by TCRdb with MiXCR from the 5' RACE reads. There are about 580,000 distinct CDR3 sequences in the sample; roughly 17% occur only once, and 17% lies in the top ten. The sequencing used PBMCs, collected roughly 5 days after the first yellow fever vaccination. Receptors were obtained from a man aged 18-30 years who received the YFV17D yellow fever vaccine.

In DNA, the CDR3 is TGCAGTGCTAGAGTTTATGGGGCAGATACGCAGTATTTT. Translation gives CSARVYGADTQYF. This chain uses TRBV20-1 with TRBJ2-3; D not certain. With 1 base removed from V and 4 bases from J, the gap between germline ends came to 9 bases. Germline V gene lookup returns CDR1 DFQATT and CDR2 SNEGSKA (reference sequence). This CDR3 contains 13 residues.

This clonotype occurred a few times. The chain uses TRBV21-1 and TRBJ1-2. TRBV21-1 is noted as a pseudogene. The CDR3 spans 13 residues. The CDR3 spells CASSKRDLFFYTF. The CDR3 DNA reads TGTGCCAGCAGCAAGAGGGACCTTTTCTTCTACACCTTC.